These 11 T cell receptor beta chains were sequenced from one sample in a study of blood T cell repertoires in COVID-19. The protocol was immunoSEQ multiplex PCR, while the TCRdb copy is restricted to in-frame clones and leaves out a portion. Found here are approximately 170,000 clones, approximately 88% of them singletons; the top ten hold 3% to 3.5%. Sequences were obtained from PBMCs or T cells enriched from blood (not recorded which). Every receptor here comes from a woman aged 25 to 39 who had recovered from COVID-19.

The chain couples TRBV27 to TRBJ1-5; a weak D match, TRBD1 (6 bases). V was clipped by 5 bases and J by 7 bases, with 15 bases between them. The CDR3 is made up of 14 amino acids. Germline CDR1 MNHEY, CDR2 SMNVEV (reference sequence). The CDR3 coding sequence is TGTGCCAGCAGTCCCACCACAGGGTACCAGCCCCAGCATTTT. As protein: CASSPTTGYQPQHF.

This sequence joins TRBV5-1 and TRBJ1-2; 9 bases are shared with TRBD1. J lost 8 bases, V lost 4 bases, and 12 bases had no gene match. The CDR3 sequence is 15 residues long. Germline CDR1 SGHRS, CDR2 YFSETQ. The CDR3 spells CASSPSGQGRWGYTF. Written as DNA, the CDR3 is TGCGCCAGCAGCCCTTCGGGACAGGGACGGTGGGGCTACACCTTC.

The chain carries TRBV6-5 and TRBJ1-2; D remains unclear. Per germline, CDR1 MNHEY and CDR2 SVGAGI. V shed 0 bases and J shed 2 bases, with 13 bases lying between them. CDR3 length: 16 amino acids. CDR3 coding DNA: TGTGCCAGCAGTTACTCGAGGGCTGACGGGAACTATGGCTACACCTTC. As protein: CASSYSRADGNYGYTF.

CDR3 in amino acids: CASRENRVYEKLFF. CDR3 nucleotides: TGTGCCAGCAGGGAGAACAGGGTCTATGAAAAACTGTTTTTT. The gene calls are TRBV6-5 and TRBJ1-4, with D possibly being TRBD1 (6 bases). Trimming removed 6 bases at V and 6 bases at J, with 14 bases between. Per germline, CDR1 MNHEY and CDR2 SVGAGI. The length of the CDR3 is 14 residues.

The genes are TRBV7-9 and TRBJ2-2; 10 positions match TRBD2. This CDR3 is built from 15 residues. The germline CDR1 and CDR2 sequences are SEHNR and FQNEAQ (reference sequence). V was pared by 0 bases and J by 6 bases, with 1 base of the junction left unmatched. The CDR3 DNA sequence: TGTGCCAGCAGCTTAGCCGGACTAGCGGCCGGGGAGCTGTTTTTT. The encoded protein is CASSLAGLAAGELFF.

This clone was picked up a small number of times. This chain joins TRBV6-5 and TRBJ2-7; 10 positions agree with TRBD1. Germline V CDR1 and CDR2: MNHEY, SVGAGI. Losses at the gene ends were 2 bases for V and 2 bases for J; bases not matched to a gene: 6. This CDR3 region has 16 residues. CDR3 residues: CASSYTPGQGAYEQYF. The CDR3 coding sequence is TGTGCCAGCAGTTACACCCCTGGACAGGGGGCCTACGAGCAGTACTTC.

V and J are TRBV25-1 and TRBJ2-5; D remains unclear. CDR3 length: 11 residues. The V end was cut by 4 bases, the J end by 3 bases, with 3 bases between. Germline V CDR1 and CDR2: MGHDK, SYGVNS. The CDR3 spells CASSVKETQYF. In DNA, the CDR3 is TGTGCCAGCAGTGTAAAAGAGACCCAGTACTTC. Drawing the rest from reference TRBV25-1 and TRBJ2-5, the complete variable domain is EADIYQTPRYLVIGTGKKITLECSQTMGHDKMYWYQQDPGMELHLIHYSYGVNSTEKGDLSSESTVSRIRTEHFPLTLESARPSHTSQYLCASSVKETQYFGPGTRLLVL.

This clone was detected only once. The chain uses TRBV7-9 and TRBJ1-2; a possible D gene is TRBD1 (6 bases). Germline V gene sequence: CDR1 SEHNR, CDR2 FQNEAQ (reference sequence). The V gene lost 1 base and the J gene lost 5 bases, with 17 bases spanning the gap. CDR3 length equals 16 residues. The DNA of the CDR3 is TGTGCCAGCAGCTTAGACCGGGAAACAGGGTTTTATGGCTACACCTTC. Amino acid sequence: CASSLDRETGFYGYTF. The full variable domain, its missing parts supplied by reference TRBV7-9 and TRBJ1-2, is DTGVSQNPRHKITKRGQNVTFRCDPISEHNRLYWYRQTLGQGPEFLTYFQNEAQLEKSRLLSDRFSAERPKGSFSTLEIQRTEQGDSAMYLCASSLDRETGFYGYTFGSGTRLTVV.

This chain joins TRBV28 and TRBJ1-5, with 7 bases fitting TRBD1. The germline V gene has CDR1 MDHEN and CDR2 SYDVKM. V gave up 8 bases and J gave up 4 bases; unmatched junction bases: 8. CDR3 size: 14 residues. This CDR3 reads CASDGQVGNQPQHF. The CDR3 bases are TGTGCCAGCGACGGACAGGTCGGGAATCAGCCCCAGCATTTT.

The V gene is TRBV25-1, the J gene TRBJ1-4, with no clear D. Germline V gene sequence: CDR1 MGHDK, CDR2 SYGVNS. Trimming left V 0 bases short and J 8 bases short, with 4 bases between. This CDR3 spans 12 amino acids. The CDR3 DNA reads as TGTGCCAGCAGTGAATACAGAGAAAAACTGTTTTTT. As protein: CASSEYREKLFF. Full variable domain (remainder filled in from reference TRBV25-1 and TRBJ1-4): EADIYQTPRYLVIGTGKKITLECSQTMGHDKMYWYQQDPGMELHLIHYSYGVNSTEKGDLSSESTVSRIRTEHFPLTLESARPSHTSQYLCASSEYREKLFFGSGTQLSVL.

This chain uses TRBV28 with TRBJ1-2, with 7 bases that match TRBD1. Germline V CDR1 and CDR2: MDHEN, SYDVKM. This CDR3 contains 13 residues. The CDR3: CASGTAFWNGYTF. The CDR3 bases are TGTGCTTCCGGGACAGCTTTTTGGAACGGCTACACCTTC.